This record looks at one T cell receptor (beta chain) sequence and its context. This sample is drawn from a study of blood T cell repertoires in COVID-19. Turning to the study itself: Sites in the United States, Italy and Spain provided acute and convalescent COVID-19 samples.

In the source study's methods: Nucleated cell counts were estimated from reference gene primer amplification. TCRdb's copy holds only in-frame clones and misses some; the assay was immunoSEQ multiplex PCR. The D gene and trimming were derived from the DNA, and the V and J assignments and clone size from that table. Among roughly 340,000 clones listed, over 70% were seen once. CDR1 and CDR2 from the germline V gene are MNHNY and SVGAGI (reference sequence). The ends were cut back, 2 bases at V and 3 bases at J, with 14 bases in the middle. The CDR3 loop spans 16 amino acids. The chain recombines TRBV6-6 with TRBJ2-1; weak D call: TRBD2 (7 bases). This TCR came from a woman between 50 and 59 years old with COVID-19, enrolled during active disease. Source material: peripheral blood. CDR3 DNA: TGTGCCAGCAGTTACGGGGGGGGGCGTTTCTACAATGAGCAGTTCTTC. Translating gives CASSYGGGRFYNEQFF.